A single sample is the source of the 6 T cell receptor beta chains below, sequenced in a study of identical twins. One entry per CDR3 protein, called by TCRdb with MiXCR from the 5' RACE reads. The repertoire has hundreds of thousands of distinct CDR3 sequences, about 9.4% of them found once; the top ten carry 0.75% to 1%. These data were also filed under a second study, of yellow fever vaccine responses in identical twins.

Input material: PBMCs. The receptors shown here come from a woman between 18 and 29 years old in good health.

V gene TRBV15 combines with J gene TRBJ2-3; D might be TRBD2 (6 bases). The CDR3 length is 14 residues. Trimming left V 5 bases short and J 6 bases short, with 15 bases between. CDR1 is LNHNV and CDR2 is YYDKDF in the germline V gene (reference sequence). The DNA of the CDR3 is TGTGCCACCAGCTCAGGAGGGAAGCGGGATACGCAGTATTTT. Protein: CATSSGGKRDTQYF.

This clonotype has more than one count but fewer than ten. The chain carries TRBV14 and TRBJ2-1, with 7 bases aligning to TRBD2. Germline V CDR1 and CDR2: SGHDN, FVKESK. Trimming at V came to 8 bases and at J to 8 bases, leaving 15 bases not matched to a gene. The CDR3 is made up of 15 amino acids. The CDR3 spells CASGGLLAPQDEQFF. In DNA, the CDR3 is TGTGCCAGCGGGGGACTACTAGCTCCCCAGGATGAGCAGTTCTTC.

This clonotype was seen a handful of times. The rearrangement links TRBV27 to TRBJ2-7, with D possibly being TRBD1 (6 bases). V dropped 1 base and J dropped 2 bases, with 9 bases sitting between them. CDR1 is MNHEY and CDR2 is SMNVEV in the germline V gene (reference sequence). The CDR3 length is 14 residues. The CDR3 sequence: CASSLYDRPYEQYF. The CDR3 nucleotides read TGTGCCAGCAGTTTATACGACAGGCCCTACGAGCAGTACTTC.

This chain links TRBV7-3 with TRBJ1-1; no definite D call. This CDR3 has 14 residues. CDR1 is SGHTA, CDR2 FQGTGA, per germline. Trimming stripped 4 bases from V and 3 bases from J, with 12 bases between. Written as DNA, the CDR3 is TGTGCCAGCAGCTCAGGCGGCACTTACACTGAAGCTTTCTTT. Translated, it gives CASSSGGTYTEAFF.

The chain carries TRBV6-2 or TRBV6-3 and TRBJ2-7; D is perhaps TRBD1 (6 bases). This CDR3 is built from 15 residues. Trimming removed 5 bases from V and 0 bases from J, with 14 bases in between. Germline assignment: CDR1 MNHEY and CDR2 SVGEGT. Written as DNA, the CDR3 is TGTGCCAGCAGTGCCCGGACAGTGATCTCCTACGAGCAGTACTTC. It is translated as CASSARTVISYEQYF.

This clonotype showed up just a few times. This rearrangement joins TRBV29-1 to TRBJ2-2; D could derive from TRBD1 or TRBD2 (5 bases each). The CDR3 is made up of 14 amino acids. Trimming removed 7 bases at V and 3 bases at J, with 15 bases between. Germline CDR1 SQVTM, CDR2 ANQGSEA. The CDR3 reads CSAQGAQDTGELFF. The CDR3 DNA reads TGCAGCGCCCAGGGAGCACAGGACACCGGGGAGCTGTTTTTT.